A single sample gave rise to the 15 T cell receptor beta chains below, sequenced in a study of blood T cell repertoires in COVID-19. Produced via immunoSEQ multiplex PCR; TCRdb's table is partial and in-frame only. In the table there are about 280,000 clones, approximately 90% of which are singletons. Sequencing input: PBMCs or T cells enriched from blood (not recorded which). All receptors derive from a woman aged 55-69 years in a cohort exposed to, infected with or recovered from COVID-19 (not recorded which).

In DNA form, the CDR3 reads TGTGCCAGCATGGAGGGGAATAGGTATCAGCCCCAGCATTTT. Amino acid sequence: CASMEGNRYQPQHF. This chain links TRBV28 with TRBJ1-5; D may be TRBD1 (5 bases). Germline values: CDR1 MDHEN, CDR2 SYDVKM. The CDR3 consists of 14 residues. The V gene lost 7 bases and the J gene lost 5 bases, with 15 bases spanning the gap.

The genes are TRBV24-1 and TRBJ1-5, with D unclear. V was clipped by 3 bases and J by 4 bases, with 12 bases between them. Germline V gene data show CDR1 as KGHDR and CDR2 as SFDVKD. The CDR3 loop spans 15 amino acids. CDR3 protein: CATSDPGPGNQPQHF. In DNA form, the CDR3 reads TGTGCCACCAGTGATCCAGGTCCGGGGAATCAGCCCCAGCATTTT.

As concerns this clone: The sample has other DNA sequences that encode this CDR3 too. V and J are TRBV11-3 and TRBJ2-7; 7 bases map to TRBD1. Germline trimming cut 1 base from V and 0 bases from J; bases unmatched to any gene: 3. CDR1 and CDR2 from the germline V gene are SGHNT and YENEEA. This CDR3 comprises 15 residues. CDR3 sequence: CASSLGQGSSYEQYF. In DNA, the CDR3 is TGTGCCAGCAGCTTAGGACAGGGAAGCTCCTACGAGCAGTACTTC.

This chain joins TRBV27 and TRBJ2-2; no clear D. The CDR3 totals 12 residues. V shed 6 bases and J shed 2 bases, with 4 bases lying between them. The V gene's germline CDR1 is MNHEY and CDR2 SMNVEV (reference sequence). Here the CDR3 reads CASSYNTGELFF. The CDR3 bases are TGTGCCAGCAGCTATAACACCGGGGAGCTGTTTTTT.

The chain couples TRBV27 to TRBJ1-6; 12 bases match TRBD1. CDR1 is MNHEY, CDR2 SMNVEV, per germline (reference sequence). Trimming at V came to 4 bases and at J to 10 bases, leaving 14 bases not matched to a gene. CDR3 length: 18 amino acids. CDR3 residues: CASSYYRDRGPGRSPLHF. For the CDR3, the DNA is TGTGCCAGCAGTTACTACCGGGACAGGGGGCCCGGACGCTCACCCCTCCACTTT.

V gene TRBV19 combines with J gene TRBJ1-5; TRBD1 might be the D (5 bases). Germline values: CDR1 LNHDA, CDR2 SQIVND (reference sequence). The CDR3 is 15 residues long. V lost 5 bases and J 5 bases, leaving 16 bases between the germline ends. The CDR3 bases are TGTGCCAGTAGTTCGGCCACCACAGGTTATCAGCCCCAGCATTTT. Protein product: CASSSATTGYQPQHF.

The chain couples TRBV5-4 to TRBJ2-1, with 9 nucleotides matching TRBD2. Germline trimming cut 7 bases from V and 7 bases from J; bases unmatched to any gene: 15. Germline V gene data show CDR1 as SGHNT and CDR2 as YYREEE (reference sequence). The CDR3 covers 16 residues. The CDR3 spells CASYTGGAGGGNEQFF. The CDR3 region has the DNA TGTGCCAGCTATACTGGGGGCGCGGGAGGGGGGAATGAGCAGTTCTTC.

V gene TRBV3-1 (or the pseudogene TRBV3-2) combines with J gene TRBJ2-5; D is unresolved. V lost 4 bases to trimming and J lost 2 bases, with 14 bases between them. The CDR3 contains 15 residues. Germline values: CDR1 LGHDT, CDR2 YNNKEL (reference sequence). The CDR3 here is CASSPGMGRQETQYF. CDR3 in DNA: TGTGCCAGCAGCCCCGGAATGGGCAGACAAGAGACCCAGTACTTC.

This clone was seen a handful of times. The chain joins TRBV11-2 to TRBJ1-4; 10 bases agree with TRBD1. Germline V CDR1 and CDR2: SGHAT, FQNNGV. The CDR3 loop spans 14 amino acids. The ends lost 5 bases at V and 10 bases at J; junction bases unmatched: 7. The CDR3 spells CASSPGQGVGKLFF. The CDR3 coding sequence is TGTGCCAGCAGCCCTGGACAGGGGGTCGGAAAACTGTTTTTT. The full variable domain, completed using reference TRBV11-2 and TRBJ1-4, is EAGVAQSPRYKIIEKRQSVAFWCNPISGHATLYWYQQILGQGPKLLIQFQNNGVVDDSQLPKDRFSAERLKGVDSTLKIQPAKLEDSAVYLCASSPGQGVGKLFFGSGTQLSVL.

The genes are TRBV10-3 and TRBJ2-7, with 11 bases identical to TRBD2. CDR1 is ENHRY, CDR2 SYGVKD, per germline. The CDR3 has 13 amino acids. The V segment lost 11 bases and the J segment 1 base; nucleotides outside the gene matches: 4. This CDR3 reads CASRLAGSYEQYF. CDR3 in DNA: TGTGCCTCTCGACTAGCGGGGTCCTACGAGCAGTACTTC.

With regard to this clone: This same CDR3 is encoded by further DNA sequences in the sample. CDR3 amino acids: CASSISGQGGYEQYF. The CDR3 DNA reads as TGTGCCAGTAGTATCTCGGGCCAGGGTGGGTACGAGCAGTACTTC. This rearrangement joins TRBV19 to TRBJ2-7; possible D gene TRBD1, 5 bases. The CDR3 is made up of 15 amino acids. V shed 3 bases and J shed 4 bases, with 16 bases lying between them. Looked up from germline, CDR1 is LNHDA and CDR2 is SQIVND (reference sequence).

The chain is built from TRBV9 and TRBJ1-2; 7 bases fit TRBD1. CDR3 length: 13 residues. The ends lost 10 bases at V and 6 bases at J; junction bases unmatched: 12. Germline loops: CDR1 SGDLS, CDR2 YYNGEE. The CDR3 sequence: CARRGGQGDGYTF. The DNA for the CDR3 is TGTGCCCGCCGCGGGGGGCAGGGGGATGGCTACACCTTC.

The chain links TRBV19 to TRBJ2-2; possibly TRBD1 for D (6 bases). Trimming shortened V by 3 bases and J by 6 bases, and 20 bases separated the two germline ends. Germline V gene data show CDR1 as LNHDA and CDR2 as SQIVND (reference sequence). The CDR3 has 17 amino acids. The CDR3 is CASSMVTPLQGSGELFF. The CDR3, as DNA: TGTGCCAGTAGTATGGTAACCCCCTTACAGGGATCCGGGGAGCTGTTTTTT.

The gene calls are TRBV19 and TRBJ1-1; D remains ambiguous. Trimming removed 3 bases from V and 6 bases from J, with 8 bases in between. The germline gives CDR1 LNHDA, CDR2 SQIVND (reference sequence). This CDR3 spans 12 amino acids. CDR3 residues: CASSIGEAEAFF. The CDR3 DNA follows: TGTGCCAGTAGTATTGGGGAGGCTGAAGCTTTCTTT.

The chain recombines TRBV6-1 with TRBJ1-3; D call uncertain. Trimming took off 4 bases at V and 0 bases at J, with 13 bases between the two ends. The CDR3 spans 16 residues. From germline, CDR1 is MNHNS and CDR2 SASEGT. Here the CDR3 reads CASSGRASISGNTIYF. CDR3 nucleotide sequence: TGTGCCAGCAGTGGGCGGGCGTCAATCTCTGGAAACACCATATATTTT.